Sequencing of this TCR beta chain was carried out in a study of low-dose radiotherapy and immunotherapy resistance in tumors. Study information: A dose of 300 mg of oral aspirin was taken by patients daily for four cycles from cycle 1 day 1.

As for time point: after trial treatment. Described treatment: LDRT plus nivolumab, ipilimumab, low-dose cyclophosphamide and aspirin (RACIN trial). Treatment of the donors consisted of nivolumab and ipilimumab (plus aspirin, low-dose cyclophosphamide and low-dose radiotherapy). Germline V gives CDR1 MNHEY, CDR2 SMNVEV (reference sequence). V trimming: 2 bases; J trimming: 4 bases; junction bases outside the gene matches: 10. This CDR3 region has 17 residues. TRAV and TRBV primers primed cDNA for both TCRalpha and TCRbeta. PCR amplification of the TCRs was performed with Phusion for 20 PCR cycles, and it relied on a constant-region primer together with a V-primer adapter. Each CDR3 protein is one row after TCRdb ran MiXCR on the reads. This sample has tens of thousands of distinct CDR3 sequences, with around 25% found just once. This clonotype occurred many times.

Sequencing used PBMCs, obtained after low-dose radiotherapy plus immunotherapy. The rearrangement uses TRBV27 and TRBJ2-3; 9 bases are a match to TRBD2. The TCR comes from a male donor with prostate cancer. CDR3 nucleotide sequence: TGTGCCAGCAGTTTACGGCTAGCGGGGACAAATTCAGATACGCAGTATTTT. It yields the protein CASSLRLAGTNSDTQYF.